This T cell receptor beta chain was retrieved from a study of blood T cell repertoires in COVID-19. Study-wide context: COVID-19 samples collected from the United States, Italy and Spain covered acute and convalescent phases. Sample material is recorded as cDNA or gDNA derived from T cells, B-cell-depleted T cells, or PBMCs.

This clone is a singleton in its sample. Original handling: Reference gene primer amplification gave nucleated cell count estimates. TCRdb keeps only in-frame clones here, not all; method: immunoSEQ multiplex PCR. V and J calls plus clone size are reproduced from that table; the DNA served to infer D and trimming. The table lists hundreds of thousands of clones, roughly 86% of them singletons. With 6 bases clipped from V and 8 bases from J, the junction kept 7 bases outside the gene matches. Looked up from germline, CDR1 is MNHEY and CDR2 is SVGAGI. The CDR3 spans 15 residues. Ages ranged from about 18 to 89 years, with residence in more than 20 US areas.

The source is a young woman who had recovered from COVID-19. The chain couples TRBV6-5 to TRBJ2-1; 13 nucleotides align to TRBD2. The sample consisted of PBMCs or T cells enriched from blood (not recorded which). DNA of the CDR3: TGTGCCAGCAGAACGCGGACTAGCGGGAGTTATGAGCAGTTCTTC. As protein: CASRTRTSGSYEQFF.